Below, 15 T cell receptor beta chains from the same sample are listed, as sequenced in a study of shared clonotypes between healthy human individuals. The table came from immunoSEQ multiplex PCR; TCRdb's copy has only in-frame clones and leaves some out. The sample records about half a million clones, roughly 77% being singletons. Sequenced: PBMCs. All receptors derive from a woman in her 40s in good health. Some clones in this sample may be carry-over from other donors' samples.

The chain carries TRBV4-1 and TRBJ2-4; the D gene is possibly TRBD1 (6 bases). V was shortened by 4 bases and J by 2 bases, with 27 bases between the two germline ends. CDR1 is MGHRA and CDR2 is YSYEKL in the germline V gene. CDR3 size: 20 residues. The CDR3 spells CASSLRPTGMIQGTKNIQYF. As DNA, the CDR3 is TGCGCCAGCAGCCTACGACCGACAGGAATGATACAGGGCACCAAAAACATTCAGTACTTC.

The rearrangement uses TRBV7-2 and TRBJ2-5; no definite D call. This CDR3 contains 13 residues. Trimming took off 6 bases at V and 0 bases at J, with 8 bases between the two ends. Germline CDR1 and CDR2: SGHTA and FQGNSA. The CDR3 DNA sequence: TGTGCCAGCAGACCGACCTACCAAGAGACCCAGTACTTC. Its protein is CASRPTYQETQYF.

The chain combines TRBV7-8 with TRBJ2-4; 7 bases line up with TRBD2. Germline CDR1 is SGHVS and CDR2 is FQNEAQ. V lost 5 bases and J lost 1; bases outside the gene matches: 20. The CDR3 totals 20 residues. CDR3 sequence: CASSPPLREIWVRAKNIQYF. CDR3 in DNA: TGTGCCAGCAGCCCCCCGTTGCGGGAGATTTGGGTGCGGGCCAAAAACATTCAGTACTTC.

CDR3 amino acids: CACLGDYSYEQYF. DNA of the CDR3: TGTGCCTGCCTCGGTGACTATTCCTACGAGCAGTACTTC. The chain couples TRBV6-1 to TRBJ2-7; possibly TRBD2 for D (5 bases). Germline V gene sequence: CDR1 MNHNS, CDR2 SASEGT. CDR3 length: 13 residues. V was shortened by 11 bases and J by 1 base, with 15 bases between the two germline ends.

The rearrangement links TRBV5-1 to TRBJ2-3; no clear D. This CDR3 has 14 amino acids. V was shortened by 0 bases and J by 4 bases, with 9 bases between the two germline ends. CDR1 and CDR2 (germline): SGHRS, YFSETQ. The CDR3 region is CASSLDPGADTQYF. CDR3 nucleotides: TGCGCCAGCAGCTTGGACCCCGGAGCAGATACGCAGTATTTT.

This chain uses TRBV19 with TRBJ1-3; perhaps TRBD1 as D (6 bases). The germline V gene has CDR1 LNHDA and CDR2 SQIVND (reference sequence). V was cut by 7 bases and J by 0 bases, with 10 bases left in between. The CDR3 consists of 14 residues. In DNA form, the CDR3 reads TGTGCCAGTAAGGAGGGGGTCTCTGGAAACACCATATATTTT. Its translation is CASKEGVSGNTIYF.

The chain has TRBV7-8 and TRBJ2-1; the match to TRBD2 covers 10 bases. This CDR3 contains 15 residues. The V and J ends lost 1 base and 10 bases, in that order; junction bases with no gene match: 7. The germline V gene has CDR1 SGHVS and CDR2 FQNEAQ. The CDR3 DNA follows: TGTGCCAGCAGCTTAGGGACTAGCGGCCTTAGGGAGCAGTTCTTC. This codes for CASSLGTSGLREQFF.

This clone was observed once. Being one base from a much bigger clone, this may be a read error. V usage is TRBV7-3 and J usage is TRBJ2-2, with D maybe TRBD2 (5 bases). Germline V gives CDR1 SGHTA, CDR2 FQGTGA. The CDR3 extends over 14 amino acids. This chain's CDR3 is CASSLPRHTGEPFF. The CDR3 nucleotides read TGTGCCAGCAGCTTACCTAGGCACACCGGGGAGCCGTTTTTT.

This clone was seen only a few times. This chain joins TRBV2 and TRBJ2-2; 9 bases match TRBD1. From germline, CDR1 is SNHLY and CDR2 FYNNEI. V trimming: 6 bases; J trimming: 1 base; junction bases outside the gene matches: 9. The CDR3 extends over 17 amino acids. The CDR3 nucleotides are TGTGCCAGCAGCGACCCCCGGGACAGGGTGAACACCGGGGAGCTGTTTTTT. Protein product: CASSDPRDRVNTGELFF.

Only a few counts were recorded for this clone. J is TRBJ2-2 and V is TRBV11-2, with D possibly being TRBD1 (5 bases). Germline V lookup: CDR1 SGHAT, CDR2 FQNNGV. V lost 2 bases, J lost 4 bases, and 17 bases lay in between. This CDR3 region has 17 residues. The CDR3 DNA sequence: TGTGCCAGCAGCTTAATGGGTGGGGCAGAATCCACCGGGGAGCTGTTTTTT. Protein sequence: CASSLMGGAESTGELFF.

The rearrangement joins TRBV7-9 to TRBJ2-3; the match to TRBD2 covers 11 bases. The CDR3 consists of 18 residues. With 5 bases clipped from V and 4 bases from J, the junction kept 14 bases outside the gene matches. Germline V gene sequence: CDR1 SEHNR, CDR2 FQNEAQ (reference sequence). The CDR3 region has the DNA TGTGCCAGCAGCCCCCTCCCGGAGGGACTAGCGGCAGCAGATACGCAGTATTTT. It specifies CASSPLPEGLAAADTQYF.

The J gene is TRBJ1-3, the V gene TRBV5-8; D not certain. Germline lookup yields CDR1 SGHTS and CDR2 YDEGEE. The CDR3 contains 14 residues. V was clipped by 3 bases and J by 0 bases, with 7 bases between them. The CDR3 sequence: CASSSRLSGNTIYF. CDR3 nucleotide sequence: TGTGCCAGCAGCTCCCGCCTCTCTGGAAACACCATATATTTT.

The rearrangement uses TRBV5-1 and TRBJ2-2; 13 nucleotides line up with TRBD2. V shed 1 base and J 3 bases; nucleotides not matched to a gene: 18. Germline V CDR1 and CDR2: SGHRS, YFSETQ. The CDR3 has 22 residues. CDR3 nucleotide sequence: TGCGCCAGCAGCTTGCCCGCCTCCGGGACTAGCGGGGTTTCGAAGGACACCGGGGAGCTGTTTTTT. It encodes CASSLPASGTSGVSKDTGELFF.

The V call is TRBV30, the J call TRBJ1-4, with TRBD1 matching 8 bases. The ends lost 2 bases at V and 7 bases at J; junction bases unmatched: 6. The germline gives CDR1 GTSNPN, CDR2 SVGIG (reference sequence). The CDR3 consists of 14 residues. CDR3 loop: CAWSRPGGGEKLFF. In DNA, the CDR3 is TGTGCCTGGAGTCGGCCAGGGGGCGGTGAAAAACTGTTTTTT.

The rearrangement joins TRBV27 to TRBJ2-2, with 11 positions matching TRBD2. Trimming at V came to 5 bases and at J to 1 base, leaving 6 bases not matched to a gene. CDR3 length equals 17 residues. CDR1 MNHEY and CDR2 SMNVEV come from the germline V gene (reference sequence). The CDR3 loop is CASSQLAGVGNTGELFF. In DNA, the CDR3 is TGTGCCAGCAGTCAACTAGCGGGAGTGGGGAACACCGGGGAGCTGTTTTTT.